These 30 T cell receptor beta chains originate from one sample sequenced in a study of human T cells and chemical hapten exposure. MiXCR, applied by TCRdb to the RACE reads, yields one record per CDR3 protein. The table includes about 260,000 distinct CDR3 sequences, 7.5% to 9% detected once. Documented time point: pre-sensitization, week 0. The treatment is: therapeutic diphenylcyclopropenone sensitization with weekly scalp DPC. Here the sequenced sample was whole blood, taken in connection with sensitization to the hapten diphenylcyclopropenone (DPC). These receptors all stem from a woman in her thirties or forties with alopecia areata. Some clones in this sample may be carry-over from other donors' samples.

V is TRBV9 and J is TRBJ2-2, with a possible D match to TRBD2 (6 bases). V gave up 2 bases and J gave up 5 bases, with 16 bases separating them. The CDR3 covers 16 residues. Germline values: CDR1 SGDLS, CDR2 YYNGEE. CDR3 residues: CASSVGGSNGTGELFF. The CDR3 DNA reads TGTGCCAGCAGCGTCGGAGGGAGCAACGGGACCGGGGAGCTGTTTTTT.

This clonotype was detected many times. The chain couples TRBV7-6 to TRBJ2-2, with D perhaps TRBD1 or TRBD2 (5 bases each). The CDR3 is made up of 16 amino acids. Germline assignment: CDR1 SGHVS and CDR2 FNYEAQ. The V gene lost 3 bases and the J gene lost 2 bases, with 13 bases spanning the gap. CDR3: CASSLGRLLNTGELFF. In DNA, the CDR3 is TGTGCCAGCAGCTTGGGACGGCTCCTTAACACCGGGGAGCTGTTTTTT.

This clonotype showed up just a few times. The rearrangement joins TRBV24-1 to TRBJ1-1; D remains unclear. Trimming removed 9 bases at V and 4 bases at J, with 14 bases between. Germline assignment: CDR1 KGHDR and CDR2 SFDVKD. The CDR3 has 13 amino acids. CDR3: CATRNGIGTEAFF. The DNA of the CDR3 is TGTGCCACCCGCAACGGCATCGGCACTGAAGCTTTCTTT.

At least ten counts were recorded for this clonotype. V is TRBV20-1 and J is TRBJ2-7; 8 nucleotides match TRBD2. The CDR3 covers 14 residues. CDR1 is DFQATT and CDR2 is SNEGSKA in the germline V gene (reference sequence). Trimming removed 7 bases from V and 2 bases from J; junction bases left unmatched: 10. The CDR3 is CSVPVSGTTYEQYF. Here the CDR3 DNA reads TGCAGTGTTCCTGTTAGCGGGACCACCTACGAGCAGTACTTC.

This clonotype has ten or more counts. CDR3 sequence reads: CAIKGAGGNQPQHF. For the CDR3, the DNA is TGTGCCATCAAAGGGGCTGGGGGCAATCAGCCCCAGCATTTT. V usage is TRBV10-3 and J usage is TRBJ1-5, with a possible D match to TRBD1 (5 bases). Germline V gene data show CDR1 as ENHRY and CDR2 as SYGVKD. This CDR3 region has 14 residues. V shed 7 bases and J shed 2 bases, with 12 bases lying between them.

This clonotype has more than one count but fewer than ten. V is TRBV28 and J is TRBJ2-7; no clear D gene. Looked up from germline, CDR1 is MDHEN and CDR2 is SYDVKM. CDR3 length: 13 amino acids. The ends were cut back, 8 bases at V and 2 bases at J, with 13 bases in the middle. DNA for the CDR3: TGTGCCAGCTCAGATCCCAGGACCTACGAGCAGTACTTC. Protein: CASSDPRTYEQYF.

A few counts support this clonotype. The CDR3, as DNA: TGCAGCGTTGGAAACAGCCAACCTCCCTATGGCTACACCTTC. Translating gives CSVGNSQPPYGYTF. The rearrangement links TRBV29-1 to TRBJ1-2, with D unresolved. Germline V gene lookup returns CDR1 SQVTM and CDR2 ANQGSEA. The CDR3 is 14 amino acids. Deletions cut 4 bases from V and 4 bases from J, with 16 bases between. Together with reference TRBV29-1 and TRBJ1-2, the CDR3 gives the full variable domain: SAVISQKPSRDICQRGTSLTIQCQVDSQVTMMFWYRQQPGQSLTLIATANQGSEATYESGFVIDKFPISRPNLTFSTLTVSNMSPEDSSIYLCSVGNSQPPYGYTFGSGTRLTVV.

CDR3 DNA sequence: TGTGCCAGCAAGGGGCGGATGTACTACAATGAGCAGTTCTTC. Protein sequence: CASKGRMYYNEQFF. This chain uses TRBV7-2 with TRBJ2-1; D may be TRBD1 (5 bases). Trimming cost V 7 bases and J 3 bases, with 13 bases left between them. The CDR3 is 14 residues long. The germline CDR1 and CDR2 sequences are SGHTA and FQGNSA.

In its sample, this clonotype was seen a few times. The rearrangement links TRBV24-1 to TRBJ2-1, with D unclear. V dropped 1 base and J dropped 3 bases, with 12 bases sitting between them. Germline V CDR1 and CDR2: KGHDR, SFDVKD. This CDR3 contains 16 residues. DNA for the CDR3: TGTGCCACCAGTGATTTTTATGCGGACGGCTACAATGAGCAGTTCTTC. This translates into CATSDFYADGYNEQFF.

The chain links TRBV12-3 or TRBV12-4 to TRBJ2-1, with D unclear. The CDR3 length is 12 residues. V was trimmed by 5 bases and J by 11 bases, leaving 13 bases between them. CDR3 in amino acids: CASSPTPRKQFF. Here the CDR3 DNA reads TGTGCCAGCAGTCCCACCCCCAGAAAGCAGTTCTTC.

The chain recombines TRBV7-8 with TRBJ1-5; no definite D call. V was trimmed by 1 base and J by 0 bases, leaving 10 bases between them. From germline, CDR1 is SGHVS and CDR2 FQNEAQ. This CDR3 has 16 residues. Here the CDR3 reads CASSLGADYSNQPQHF. CDR3 nucleotide sequence: TGTGCCAGCAGCTTAGGGGCCGATTATAGCAATCAGCCCCAGCATTTT. Supplemented by reference TRBV7-8 and TRBJ1-5, the full variable domain reads GAGVSQSPRYKVAKRGQDVALRCDPISGHVSLFWYQQALGQGPEFLTYFQNEAQLDKSGLPSDRFFAERPEGSVSTLKIQRTQQEDSAVYLCASSLGADYSNQPQHFGDGTRLSIL.

The V call is TRBV24-1, the J call TRBJ2-2, with D perhaps TRBD1 or TRBD2 (6 bases each). Germline V lookup: CDR1 KGHDR, CDR2 SFDVKD. The V end was cut by 8 bases, the J end by 4 bases, with 10 bases between. The CDR3 extends over 13 amino acids. The CDR3 reads CATIGGPTGELFF. Written as DNA, the CDR3 is TGTGCCACCATAGGGGGGCCCACCGGGGAGCTGTTTTTT.

This clonotype was seen ten or more times. This sequence joins TRBV11-2 and TRBJ1-1; D possibly corresponds to TRBD1 (5 bases). Trimming took off 2 bases at V and 4 bases at J, with 14 bases between the two ends. CDR1 is SGHAT and CDR2 is FQNNGV in the germline V gene. The CDR3 contains 15 residues. The CDR3 coding sequence is TGTGCCAGCAGCTTATCCCAGGGTAGTGGCACTGAAGCTTTCTTT. This codes for CASSLSQGSGTEAFF.

The CDR3 DNA reads TGTGCCAGCAGCTTAGACTGGGGGTATGAAGCTTTCTTT. Translation: CASSLDWGYEAFF. The chain links TRBV7-9 to TRBJ1-1, with D perhaps TRBD1 (5 bases). The CDR3 is made up of 13 amino acids. The V gene lost 1 base and the J gene lost 7 bases, with 10 bases spanning the gap. Germline lookup yields CDR1 SEHNR and CDR2 FQNEAQ (reference sequence). Full variable domain (missing parts from reference TRBV7-9 and TRBJ1-1): DTGVSQNPRHKITKRGQNVTFRCDPISEHNRLYWYRQTLGQGPEFLTYFQNEAQLEKSRLLSDRFSAERPKGSFSTLEIQRTEQGDSAMYLCASSLDWGYEAFFGQGTRLTVV.

The V and J genes are TRBV7-9 and TRBJ2-1; a possible D gene is TRBD2 (5 bases). Germline V gene lookup returns CDR1 SEHNR and CDR2 FQNEAQ (reference sequence). CDR3 length: 13 amino acids. With 3 bases removed from V and 9 bases from J, the gap between germline ends came to 12 bases. CDR3: CASSFAGGPEQFF. CDR3 DNA sequence: TGTGCCAGCAGCTTCGCCGGAGGACCTGAGCAGTTCTTC. Based on the CDR3 plus reference TRBV7-9 and TRBJ2-1, the full variable domain is DTGVSQNPRHKITKRGQNVTFRCDPISEHNRLYWYRQTLGQGPEFLTYFQNEAQLEKSRLLSDRFSAERPKGSFSTLEIQRTEQGDSAMYLCASSFAGGPEQFFGPGTRLTVL.

This clonotype was recorded many times. The V call is TRBV12-3 or TRBV12-4, the J call TRBJ1-6; D gene unclear. The CDR3 runs 16 residues. Between the trimmed V and J ends, which lost 4 bases and 1 base, there was a span of 11 bases. DNA of the CDR3: TGTGCCAGCAGTTATGGCTCGATGTCCTATAATTCACCCCTCCACTTT. Protein: CASSYGSMSYNSPLHF.

V and J are TRBV12-3 or TRBV12-4 and TRBJ2-1; 10 nucleotides align to TRBD2. V was clipped by 3 bases and J by 7 bases; unmatched bases: 6. The CDR3 is 15 residues long. The CDR3 protein is CASSLSSGRRNEQFF. DNA of the CDR3: TGTGCCAGCAGTTTGTCTAGCGGGAGAAGAAATGAGCAGTTCTTC.

The chain has TRBV28 and TRBJ2-7; 10 positions agree with TRBD1. Germline V gene sequence: CDR1 MDHEN, CDR2 SYDVKM. This CDR3 has 15 residues. The V segment lost 4 bases and the J segment 6 bases; nucleotides outside the gene matches: 9. The DNA for the CDR3 is TGTGCCAGCAGTTCACCGGGACAGGGGTTTTCCGAGCAGTACTTC. This sequence encodes CASSSPGQGFSEQYF.

The chain carries TRBV20-1 and TRBJ1-1; a weak D match, TRBD1 (5 bases). The length of the CDR3 is 12 residues. Germline V CDR1 and CDR2: DFQATT, SNEGSKA (reference sequence). The germline V and J ends were trimmed by 5 bases and 7 bases, with 14 bases remaining between them. Here the CDR3 reads CSAPLGGGEAFF. DNA of the CDR3: TGCAGTGCTCCACTGGGGGGTGGTGAAGCTTTCTTT.

The J gene is TRBJ2-3, the V gene TRBV20-1; D is unresolved. Germline V gives CDR1 DFQATT, CDR2 SNEGSKA (reference sequence). This CDR3 spans 16 amino acids. The V end was cut by 3 bases, the J end by 0 bases, with 16 bases between. This chain's CDR3 is CSASDGHMTSTDTQYF. The CDR3 DNA reads TGCAGTGCTAGTGATGGGCACATGACTAGCACAGATACGCAGTATTTT.

The chain employs TRBV20-1 and TRBJ2-2, with 9 bases aligning to TRBD2. CDR3 length: 14 residues. V dropped 5 bases and J dropped 2; count of bases not matched to a gene: 3. CDR1 DFQATT and CDR2 SNEGSKA come from the germline V gene (reference sequence). CDR3 residues: CSAEAGGNTGELFF. CDR3 sequence (DNA): TGCAGTGCTGAAGCGGGGGGAAACACCGGGGAGCTGTTTTTT.

V usage is TRBV4-3 and J usage is TRBJ1-4; 10 nucleotides line up with TRBD1. The junction had 6 bases not matched to a gene; V was cut back by 0 bases and J by 8 bases. Looked up from germline, CDR1 is LGHNA and CDR2 is YSLEER. CDR3 length: 16 residues. CDR3 bases: TGCGCCAGCAGCCAAGATTCGACAGGGGGCGTCGAAAAACTGTTTTTT. It translates to CASSQDSTGGVEKLFF.

The CDR3: CASSSPDGVLNTEAFF. CDR3 in DNA: TGTGCCAGCAGCTCACCGGACGGAGTTCTGAACACTGAAGCTTTCTTT. The rearrangement uses TRBV28 and TRBJ1-1; D unresolved. Trimming left V 6 bases short and J 0 bases short, with 17 bases between. CDR3 size: 16 residues. Germline V CDR1 and CDR2: MDHEN, SYDVKM.

The sample holds a few counts of this clonotype. The V gene is TRBV5-1, the J gene TRBJ1-5, with TRBD1 matching 8 bases. J was trimmed by 6 bases and V by 3 bases; bases with no gene match: 5. Germline lookup yields CDR1 SGHRS and CDR2 YFSETQ. CDR3 length: 14 amino acids. The CDR3 region is CASSYTGGSQPQHF. Written as DNA, the CDR3 is TGCGCCAGCAGCTATACAGGGGGAAGTCAGCCCCAGCATTTT. Using reference TRBV5-1 and TRBJ1-5 for the parts outside the CDR3, the full variable domain is KAGVTQTPRYLIKTRGQQVTLSCSPISGHRSVSWYQQTPGQGLQFLFEYFSETQRNKGNFPGRFSGRQFSNSRSEMNVSTLELGDSALYLCASSYTGGSQPQHFGDGTRLSIL.

This clonotype has just a few counts. V gene TRBV10-3 combines with J gene TRBJ1-6; the D is unclear. CDR3 length: 14 amino acids. Looked up from germline, CDR1 is ENHRY and CDR2 is SYGVKD. Trimming pared 7 bases from V and 0 bases from J, leaving 7 bases between. The CDR3 nucleotides are TGTGCCATCAAGGAGAGCTCCTATAATTCACCCCTCCACTTT. Encoded protein: CAIKESSYNSPLHF.

The table lists this clonotype with many counts. J is TRBJ1-3 and V is TRBV10-3, with 7 bases that match TRBD1. V was pared by 6 bases and J by 2 bases, with 4 bases of the junction left unmatched. The CDR3 has 14 amino acids. CDR1 is ENHRY, CDR2 SYGVKD, per germline. The chain's CDR3 is CAIRQDRAGNTIYF. The CDR3 bases are TGTGCCATCAGACAAGACAGGGCTGGAAACACCATATATTTT.

This clonotype was found many times. The chain joins TRBV7-2 to TRBJ1-6, with no clear D. V lost 5 bases and J lost 6, with 11 bases in between. Germline V lookup: CDR1 SGHTA, CDR2 FQGNSA. The CDR3 covers 14 residues. CDR3: CASSPGYLNSPLHF. DNA for the CDR3: TGTGCCAGCAGCCCCGGTTATCTTAATTCACCCCTCCACTTT.

V gene TRBV2 combines with J gene TRBJ1-5, with D possibly matching TRBD1 (5 bases). Germline CDR1 reads SNHLY; CDR2 reads FYNNEI. The CDR3 has 14 amino acids. The V and J ends lost 6 bases and 4 bases respectively, with 13 bases between them. As DNA, the CDR3 is TGTGCCAGCAGGCCGGGACCAGGGAATCAGCCCCAGCATTTT. Amino acid sequence: CASRPGPGNQPQHF.

This clonotype was seen a handful of times. The chain employs TRBV6-5 and TRBJ1-5; 7 bases are a match to TRBD1. Germline lookup yields CDR1 MNHEY and CDR2 SVGAGI. The CDR3 sequence is 14 residues long. V lost 6 bases, J lost 4 bases, and 6 bases stayed unmatched. The CDR3 loop is CASSRSGGNQPQHF. DNA for the CDR3: TGTGCCAGCAGCAGATCAGGGGGGAATCAGCCCCAGCATTTT.

This clonotype was detected a few times. The chain has TRBV11-2 and TRBJ2-3; 10 bases align to TRBD2. V lost 3 bases and J lost 3; bases outside the gene matches: 6. Looked up from germline, CDR1 is SGHAT and CDR2 is FQNNGV. The CDR3 covers 16 residues. The CDR3 region has the DNA TGTGCCAGCAGCTTCAGCGCTAGCGGGAGAACAGATACGCAGTATTTT. Protein sequence: CASSFSASGRTDTQYF.